This TCR beta chain was sequenced during a study of blood T cell repertoires in COVID-19. TCRdb keeps only in-frame clones here, not all; method: immunoSEQ multiplex PCR. Among approximately 85,000 clones listed, around 86% were seen once. Trimming took 2 bases from V and 3 from J; bases not matched to a gene: 6. The germline gives CDR1 SGHTA, CDR2 FQGNSA. CDR3 length: 15 residues. This chain joins TRBV7-2 and TRBJ1-2, with 7 bases aligning to TRBD1. Material: peripheral blood. This clonotype was obtained from a man aged 50-60 years with active or convalescent COVID-19. CDR3 bases: TGTGCCAGCAGCTTACTTTCTACAGGGGACTATGGCTACACCTTC. It is translated as CASSLLSTGDYGYTF.